The TCR beta chain described here comes from a study of spatial heterogeneity in lung cancer. TCRdb called the 5' RACE reads again in MiXCR, with one record for every CDR3 protein. The table has 45,000 to 55,000 distinct CDR3 sequences, approximately 5% seen once. This clonotype was seen repeatedly, ten times or more. Time point of the sample: sample taken at primary tumor resection. Whole RNA from tumor, nontumor lung or frozen PBMC was sequenced unsorted. Germline CDR1 and CDR2: KGHSH and LQKENI. Trimming cost V 5 bases and J 0 bases; bases outside gene matches: 2. This CDR3 region has 15 residues. This material consisted of PBMCs, taken at surgery. This clonotype was sampled from a male donor with early-stage non-small cell lung cancer. V usage is TRBV18 and J usage is TRBJ2-7; 12 bases map to TRBD1. CDR3 nucleotides: TGTGCCAGCTCAGGGACAGGGGGCGCCTCCTACGAGCAGTACTTC. Translated, it gives CASSGTGGASYEQYF.